This T cell receptor (beta chain) was captured in a study of T cells in Graves' hyperthyroidism and ophthalmopathy. The sample holds many counts of this clonotype. RNA transcripts provided the source from which TCR beta CDR3 regions were amplified. In the first-round RT-PCR of the TCR CDR3, the HTBI primer set was used. TCRdb processed the multiplex PCR reads anew with MiXCR; each CDR3 protein has one entry. This table holds under 550,000 distinct CDR3 sequences, about 20% found once. The CDR3 is 15 amino acids. V lost 6 bases and J lost 9; bases outside the gene matches: 12. The chain recombines TRBV12-3 or TRBV12-4 with TRBJ2-1; 9 nucleotides line up with TRBD2. The receptor was isolated from a man aged 40-50 years with Graves' ophthalmopathy. Input material: blood. The CDR3 region has the DNA TGTGCCAGCAGCACCGCGGGTAGCGGGAGACGTGAGCAGTTCTTC. This sequence encodes CASSTAGSGRREQFF.